The rows below give T cell receptor beta chains drawn from one sample of a study of T cell responses to AZD1222 COVID-19 vaccine. Libraries were prepared by immunoSEQ multiplex PCR; TCRdb keeps only in-frame clonotypes and omits some of them. The sample yields 200,000 or so clones, about 94% seen once. Specimen: peripheral blood, collected on day 0 of AZD1222 vaccination. Every receptor here comes from an adult in good health. The CDR3 runs from the conserved cysteine through the conserved F or W. The D gene is left open where the match is weak. Clone size is given for some rows only: seen once, a few or many times, or a class if the clone is expanded.

V gene	clone size	D gene	J gene	CDR3 protein	CDR3 DNA
TRBV27	.	TRBD1	TRBJ2-1	CASSLITPDRGNEQFF	TGTGCCAGCAGTTTAATAACTCCGGACAGGGGCAATGAGCAGTTCTTC
TRBV13	.	.	TRBJ2-7	CASSLQGNYEQYF	TGTGCCAGCAGCTTACAGGGGAATTACGAGCAGTACTTC
TRBV19	.	.	TRBJ2-1	CASSRGVHGQGHNEQFF	TGTGCCAGTAGTAGGGGGGTACACGGCCAAGGTCACAATGAGCAGTTCTTC
TRBV30	.	TRBD2	TRBJ2-7	CAWATGTSSSYEQYF	TGTGCCTGGGCTACCGGGACTAGCTCGTCCTACGAGCAGTACTTC
TRBV5-1	.	TRBD1	TRBJ2-7	CASSVTGTGISYEQYF	TGCGCCAGCAGCGTTACCGGGACAGGGATCTCCTACGAGCAGTACTTC
TRBV29-1	once	TRBD1	TRBJ2-5	CSVAPGTGGGETQYF	TGCAGCGTTGCTCCCGGGACAGGGGGCGGGGAGACCCAGTACTTC
TRBV28	.	.	TRBJ1-2	CASTGGPLGYTF	TGTGCCAGCACGGGGGGACCCCTTGGCTACACCTTC
TRBV10-3	.	TRBD1	TRBJ1-2	CAISGTGPDGYTF	TGTGCCATCAGTGGGACAGGGCCCGATGGCTACACCTTC
TRBV19	few	TRBD1	TRBJ2-1	CASHRGGYNEQFF	TGTGCCAGCCACAGGGGCGGCTACAATGAGCAGTTCTTC
TRBV11-3	.	.	TRBJ2-7	CASSSRGDGSPSEQYF	TGTGCCAGCAGCTCGAGGGGGGATGGCAGTCCGTCCGAGCAGTACTTC
TRBV5-1	.	.	TRBJ1-6	CASSLGNRASSYNSPLHF	TGCGCCAGCAGCTTGGGTAACAGGGCCAGCTCCTATAATTCACCCCTCCACTTT
TRBV6-5	.	.	TRBJ1-5	CASSTHSGAQHF	TGTGCCAGCAGTACCCACTCAGGGGCCCAGCATTTT
TRBV18	.	.	TRBJ2-1	CASSPPLGSYNEQFF	TGTGCCAGCTCACCACCCCTAGGATCCTACAATGAGCAGTTCTTC
TRBV7-9	.	.	TRBJ2-7	CASSRTGSSYEQYF	TGTGCCAGCAGCCGGACGGGGAGCTCCTACGAGCAGTACTTC
TRBV7-2	.	.	TRBJ2-2	CASRLRGTGELFF	TGTGCCAGCCGACTGCGTGGCACCGGGGAGCTGTTTTTT
TRBV3-1/TRBV3-2	.	TRBD2	TRBJ2-1	CASSQVLAGVYEQFF	TGTGCCAGCAGCCAAGTTCTAGCGGGAGTTTATGAGCAGTTCTTC
TRBV5-1	.	TRBD1	TRBJ2-7	CASSFHRGRYEQYF	TGCGCCAGCAGCTTTCACAGGGGGCGCTACGAGCAGTACTTC
TRBV9	once	TRBD2	TRBJ2-3	CASSETSGRAPDTQYF	TGTGCCAGCAGCGAAACTAGCGGGAGGGCCCCAGATACGCAGTATTTT
TRBV5-5	.	.	TRBJ2-7	CASSSETGAYEQYF	TGTGCCAGCAGCTCCGAAACAGGAGCCTACGAGCAGTACTTC
TRBV5-8	.	.	TRBJ1-5	CASSLKGDSNQPQHF	TGTGCCAGCAGCTTGAAAGGAGATAGCAATCAGCCCCAGCATTTT
TRBV10-2	.	.	TRBJ2-6	CASSAVGASGANVLTF	TGCGCCAGCAGTGCCGTCGGGGCCTCTGGGGCCAACGTCCTGACTTTC
TRBV6-4	.	TRBD1	TRBJ2-6	CASSPGQGAVSGANVLTF	TGTGCCAGCAGCCCGGGACAGGGGGCGGTGTCTGGGGCCAACGTCCTGACTTTC
TRBV30	.	.	TRBJ2-7	CAWTQGKHEQYF	TGTGCCTGGACGCAGGGGAAACACGAGCAGTACTTC
TRBV7-8	.	TRBD1	TRBJ2-6	CASSSRDRARGANVLTF	TGTGCCAGCAGCTCCCGGGACAGGGCTAGAGGGGCCAACGTCCTGACTTTC
TRBV6-5	.	.	TRBJ2-6	CASTSSGANVLTF	TGTGCCAGCACATCCTCTGGGGCCAACGTCCTGACTTTC
TRBV19	once	.	TRBJ1-2	CASSQVGYGYTF	TGTGCCAGTAGTCAGGTCGGATATGGCTACACCTTC
TRBV5-1	.	.	TRBJ2-2	CASSPRVVARTGELFF	TGCGCCAGCAGCCCGCGGGTTGTGGCACGAACCGGGGAGCTGTTTTTT
TRBV7-9	.	.	TRBJ1-1	CASSMYGGGTEAFF	TGTGCCAGCAGCATGTATGGGGGAGGAACTGAAGCTTTCTTT
TRBV3-1/TRBV3-2	.	TRBD1	TRBJ1-2	CASSPYGGTEGYGYTF	TGTGCCAGCAGCCCCTACGGCGGGACAGAGGGCTATGGCTACACCTTC
TRBV27	.	.	TRBJ1-2	CASSLSRTNYGYTF	TGTGCCAGCAGTTTATCCCGAACTAACTATGGCTACACCTTC
TRBV27	.	.	TRBJ2-3	CASSSSRITDTQYF	TGTGCCAGCAGTTCTTCTAGGATCACAGATACGCAGTATTTT
TRBV5-1	.	.	TRBJ1-1	CASRKQGPNTEAFF	TGCGCCAGCAGAAAACAGGGACCGAACACTGAAGCTTTCTTT